The source of this T cell receptor beta chain is a study of shared clonotypes between healthy human individuals. The study's findings and limits: Among donors, sharing of clonotypes was expected to be affected by sequencing depth. Represented genetic and exposure-history diversity was restricted by having few donors.

Clones were sequenced by immunoSEQ multiplex PCR, and TCRdb holds only the in-frame ones, with some missing. The sample holds about 480,000 clones, over 75% seen once. About this clone itself: What it binds is not known.

This CDR3 region has 14 residues. Germline loops: CDR1 MNHNS, CDR2 SASEGT. V lost 2 bases to trimming and J lost 4 bases, with 10 bases between them. Source material: PBMCs. The chain uses TRBV6-1 and TRBJ2-3; D is unclear. This clonotype was obtained from a woman aged 40 to 55 in good health. Some clones in this sample may be carry-over from other donors' samples. The CDR3 region is CASSENGSPDTQYF. The CDR3 nucleotides are TGTGCCAGCAGTGAAAATGGCTCCCCAGATACGCAGTATTTT.